One and the same sample provided the 22 T cell receptor beta chains below, sequenced in a study of cytomegalovirus exposure and HLA in healthy donors. Vbeta (60) and Jbeta (13) primers were used in the PCR. This table comes from immunoSEQ multiplex PCR, and its TCRdb copy is limited to in-frame clones, with some not included. The sample holds 140,000 to 150,000 clones. Material: PBMCs. These receptors were obtained from a woman aged 50 to 60 in good health and CMV-seronegative.

The V and J genes are TRBV5-1 and TRBJ2-1; D is perhaps TRBD1 (9 bases). In germline, CDR1 is SGHRS, CDR2 YFSETQ. V was trimmed by 3 bases and J by 3 bases, leaving 22 bases between them. CDR3 length: 18 residues. The CDR3 coding sequence is TGCGCCAGCAGCTCTGTCCGGGGGGGACAGGGAGTCTACAATGAGCAGTTCTTC. Translating it yields CASSSVRGGQGVYNEQFF.

The chain links TRBV9 to TRBJ1-2, with D possibly being TRBD1 (5 bases). The CDR3 loop spans 14 amino acids. Germline V gives CDR1 SGDLS, CDR2 YYNGEE. Trimming cost V 4 bases and J 1 base, with 11 bases left between them. The CDR3 sequence is CASSTGADNYGYTF. The CDR3 bases are TGTGCCAGCAGCACAGGTGCCGATAACTATGGCTACACCTTC. The full variable domain, its missing parts supplied by reference TRBV9 and TRBJ1-2, is DSGVTQTPKHLITATGQRVTLRCSPRSGDLSVYWYQQSLDQGLQFLIQYYNGEERAKGNILERFSAQQFPDLHSELNLSSLELGDSALYFCASSTGADNYGYTFGSGTRLTVV.

The rearrangement links TRBV18 to TRBJ2-6; 10 bases map to TRBD1. Unmatched junction bases numbered 3, after V lost 3 bases and J lost 1 base. Germline CDR1 and CDR2: KGHSH and LQKENI. The CDR3 has 17 amino acids. The CDR3 DNA follows: TGTGCCAGCTCACCGGGACAGGGGACTTCTGGGGCCAACGTCCTGACTTTC. Its protein product is CASSPGQGTSGANVLTF.

The CDR3 DNA is TGTGCCACCAGCAGAGATCGAGGACAGGGGTTAGCCGGGGAGCTGTTTTTT. Translation gives CATSRDRGQGLAGELFF. This chain joins TRBV15 and TRBJ2-2, with 9 positions matching TRBD1. Unmatched junction bases numbered 8, after V lost 0 bases and J lost 6 bases. Germline V gives CDR1 LNHNV, CDR2 YYDKDF (reference sequence). The CDR3 is 17 amino acids.

The genes are TRBV11-1 and TRBJ1-2, with a tentative D call TRBD1 (6 bases). The CDR3 runs to 15 residues. Between the trimmed V and J ends, which lost 5 bases and 2 bases, there was a span of 15 bases. The germline V gene encodes CDR1 SGHAT and CDR2 FQDESV (reference sequence). The CDR3 sequence: CASSKLDSANYGYTF. CDR3 in DNA: TGTGCCAGCAGCAAACTGGACAGCGCAAACTATGGCTACACCTTC.

The gene calls are TRBV6-1 and TRBJ1-2; D is possibly TRBD1 (6 bases). The CDR3 runs to 14 residues. From germline, CDR1 is MNHNS and CDR2 SASEGT. The germline V and J ends were trimmed by 4 bases and 4 bases, with 13 bases remaining between them. In nucleotides, the CDR3 is TGTGCCAGCAGTGGAAGAGGGGGGGTCTATGGCTACACCTTC. It specifies CASSGRGGVYGYTF.

The chain links TRBV27 to TRBJ1-5; the match to TRBD1 covers 9 bases. Germline V gene sequence: CDR1 MNHEY, CDR2 SMNVEV (reference sequence). Trimming cost V 3 bases and J 3 bases; bases outside gene matches: 6. The CDR3 covers 16 residues. Written as DNA, the CDR3 is TGTGCCAGCAGTTTCACCGGGACAGGGCACAATCAGCCCCAGCATTTT. Protein: CASSFTGTGHNQPQHF.

The chain is built from TRBV7-2 and TRBJ1-5; D remains ambiguous. V lost 2 bases to trimming and J lost 12 bases, with 11 bases between them. Germline V gene lookup returns CDR1 SGHTA and CDR2 FQGNSA. The length of the CDR3 is 12 residues. The CDR3 sequence: CASSLLGSGQHF. CDR3 DNA: TGTGCCAGCAGCTTACTCGGGAGCGGCCAGCATTTT.

This rearrangement joins TRBV18 to TRBJ2-1, with TRBD2 matching over 11 bases. This CDR3 is built from 14 residues. Germline V gene data show CDR1 as KGHSH and CDR2 as LQKENI. The trim removed 3 bases at V and 6 bases at J, leaving 1 base unmatched. In DNA, the CDR3 is TGTGCCAGCTCACCGCTAGCGGGGGGCAATGAGCAGTTCTTC. Its translation is CASSPLAGGNEQFF.

This chain uses TRBV4-1 with TRBJ2-1; tentatively, D is TRBD2 (5 bases). The CDR3 contains 14 residues. The V end lost 4 bases, the J end lost 5 bases, and 12 bases lay between the germline ends. From germline, CDR1 is MGHRA and CDR2 YSYEKL. The CDR3 DNA follows: TGCGCCAGCAGCCGGATCGACGGGGACAATGAGCAGTTCTTC. Amino acid sequence: CASSRIDGDNEQFF.

The V and J genes are TRBV7-2 and TRBJ2-3; D is perhaps TRBD2 (6 bases). The germline CDR1 and CDR2 sequences are SGHTA and FQGNSA. CDR3 size: 14 residues. Trimming took off 1 base at V and 3 bases at J, with 8 bases between the two ends. CDR3 residues: CASSLGAGTDTQYF. CDR3 DNA: TGTGCCAGCAGCTTAGGCGCGGGGACAGATACGCAGTATTTT. Filled out from reference TRBV7-2 and TRBJ2-3, the complete variable domain reads GAGVSQSPSNKVTEKGKDVELRCDPISGHTALYWYRQSLGQGLEFLIYFQGNSAPDKSGLPSDRFSAERTGGSVSTLTIQRTQQEDSAVYLCASSLGAGTDTQYFGPGTRLTVL.

The chain combines TRBV7-6 with TRBJ2-5, with D possibly TRBD2 on 7 matching bases. Trimming cost V 7 bases and J 4 bases, with 19 bases left between them. The CDR3 runs 15 residues. Looked up from germline, CDR1 is SGHVS and CDR2 is FNYEAQ. In nucleotides, the CDR3 is TGTGCCAGCACCCCGATGGGGGGGCGCGGAGAGACCCAGTACTTC. Its protein product is CASTPMGGRGETQYF. Full variable domain (outside the CDR3, taken from reference TRBV7-6 and TRBJ2-5): GAGVSQSPRYKVTKRGQDVALRCDPISGHVSLYWYRQALGQGPEFLTYFNYEAQQDKSGLPNDRFSAERPEGSISTLTIQRTEQRDSAMYRCASTPMGGRGETQYFGPGTRLLVL.

The genes are TRBV9 and TRBJ1-2; D is undetermined. The germline gives CDR1 SGDLS, CDR2 YYNGEE. V was shortened by 0 bases and J by 4 bases, with 13 bases between the two germline ends. The CDR3 is 15 amino acids. DNA of the CDR3: TGTGCCAGCAGCGTAGCTCATTTGCCCAGCTATGGCTACACCTTC. Its translation: CASSVAHLPSYGYTF. The full variable domain, completed using reference TRBV9 and TRBJ1-2, is DSGVTQTPKHLITATGQRVTLRCSPRSGDLSVYWYQQSLDQGLQFLIQYYNGEERAKGNILERFSAQQFPDLHSELNLSSLELGDSALYFCASSVAHLPSYGYTFGSGTRLTVV.

The J gene is TRBJ2-5, the V gene TRBV5-1; 7 bases are shared with TRBD1. V lost 4 bases, J lost 2 bases, and 8 bases stayed unmatched. The CDR3 spans 15 residues. Germline CDR1 and CDR2: SGHRS and YFSETQ. CDR3: CASSQHGTDQETQYF. For the CDR3, the DNA is TGCGCCAGCAGCCAACATGGGACAGATCAAGAGACCCAGTACTTC.

CDR3 DNA sequence: TGTGCCAGCAGTTTCAAATACGAGCAGTACTTC. This encodes CASSFKYEQYF. This chain links TRBV28 with TRBJ2-7; D call uncertain. Trimming cost V 3 bases and J 4 bases, with 4 bases left between them. Per germline, CDR1 MDHEN and CDR2 SYDVKM. This CDR3 has 11 amino acids.

J is TRBJ2-3 and V is TRBV7-6; TRBD1 aligns across 9 bases. The CDR3 contains 16 residues. Germline CDR1 and CDR2: SGHVS and FNYEAQ. Germline trimming cut 5 bases from V and 2 bases from J; bases unmatched to any gene: 8. CDR3 nucleotide sequence: TGTGCCAGCAGCAGACCCGGGACAGGGAACACAGATACGCAGTATTTT. This codes for CASSRPGTGNTDTQYF.

The gene calls are TRBV9 and TRBJ2-3; D is perhaps TRBD2 (6 bases). V lost 0 bases and J lost 0, with 11 bases in between. The germline gives CDR1 SGDLS, CDR2 YYNGEE. This CDR3 spans 16 amino acids. The CDR3 coding sequence is TGTGCCAGCAGCGTAGAGGGACGGGAGAGCACAGATACGCAGTATTTT. It specifies CASSVEGRESTDTQYF. Drawing the rest from reference TRBV9 and TRBJ2-3, the complete variable domain is DSGVTQTPKHLITATGQRVTLRCSPRSGDLSVYWYQQSLDQGLQFLIQYYNGEERAKGNILERFSAQQFPDLHSELNLSSLELGDSALYFCASSVEGRESTDTQYFGPGTRLTVL.

The chain combines TRBV30 with TRBJ2-1, with a possible D match to TRBD1 (5 bases). CDR3 length: 13 amino acids. The V end was cut by 3 bases, the J end by 5 bases, with 11 bases between. Germline V lookup: CDR1 GTSNPN, CDR2 SVGIG (reference sequence). CDR3 sequence (DNA): TGTGCCTGGAGCACGCAGGGCCACAATGAGCAGTTCTTC. Protein: CAWSTQGHNEQFF.

The J gene is TRBJ1-1, the V gene TRBV28; D call uncertain. Trimming cost V 1 base and J 12 bases, with 12 bases left between them. The CDR3 contains 12 residues. From germline, CDR1 is MDHEN and CDR2 SYDVKM. The CDR3: CASSLSGERTFF. The CDR3 DNA is TGTGCCAGCAGTTTATCGGGTGAAAGGACTTTCTTT.

The rearrangement joins TRBV5-5 to TRBJ2-1; perhaps TRBD2 as D (6 bases). The ends were cut back, 0 bases at V and 2 bases at J, with 9 bases in the middle. The CDR3 has 15 amino acids. Germline V gene data show CDR1 as SGHKS and CDR2 as YYEKEE (reference sequence). CDR3 residues: CASSLVAGPYNEQFF. DNA for the CDR3: TGTGCCAGCAGCTTGGTGGCGGGACCCTACAATGAGCAGTTCTTC.

This rearrangement joins TRBV30 to TRBJ2-5; no definite D call. CDR3 length: 14 amino acids. The germline V and J ends were trimmed by 2 bases and 1 base, with 11 bases remaining between them. Germline CDR1 reads GTSNPN; CDR2 reads SVGIG (reference sequence). The CDR3 DNA reads TGTGCCTGGAGTCCCGTAGCCTTCCAAGAGACCCAGTACTTC. Its translation is CAWSPVAFQETQYF.

The chain has TRBV19 and TRBJ2-7, with 8 positions matching TRBD1. Germline V gene lookup returns CDR1 LNHDA and CDR2 SQIVND (reference sequence). V lost 3 bases to trimming and J lost 5 bases; unmatched junction nucleotides: 9. This CDR3 contains 15 residues. The CDR3 loop is CASSIDRTGQDEQYF. In nucleotides, the CDR3 is TGTGCCAGTAGTATCGACCGGACAGGGCAGGACGAGCAGTACTTC.